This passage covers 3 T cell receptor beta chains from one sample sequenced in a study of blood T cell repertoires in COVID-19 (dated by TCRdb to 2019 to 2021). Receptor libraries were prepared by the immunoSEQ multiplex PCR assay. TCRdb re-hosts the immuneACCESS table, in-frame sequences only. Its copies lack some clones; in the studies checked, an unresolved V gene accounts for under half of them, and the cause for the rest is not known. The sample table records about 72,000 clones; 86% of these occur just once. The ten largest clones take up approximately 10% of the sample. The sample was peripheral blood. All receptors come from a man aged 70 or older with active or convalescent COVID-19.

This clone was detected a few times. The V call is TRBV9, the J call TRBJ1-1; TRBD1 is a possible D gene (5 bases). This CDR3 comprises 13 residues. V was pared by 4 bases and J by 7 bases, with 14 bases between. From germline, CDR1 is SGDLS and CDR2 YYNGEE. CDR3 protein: CASSPGPTGEAFF. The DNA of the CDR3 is TGTGCCAGCAGCCCAGGGCCGACGGGTGAAGCTTTCTTT.

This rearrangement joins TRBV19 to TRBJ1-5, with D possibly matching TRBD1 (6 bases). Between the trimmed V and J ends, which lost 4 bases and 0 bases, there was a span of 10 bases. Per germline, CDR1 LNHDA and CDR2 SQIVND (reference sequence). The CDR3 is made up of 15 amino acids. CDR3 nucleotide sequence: TGTGCCAGTAGTACAACAGGGTATAGCAATCAGCCCCAGCATTTT. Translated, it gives CASSTTGYSNQPQHF.

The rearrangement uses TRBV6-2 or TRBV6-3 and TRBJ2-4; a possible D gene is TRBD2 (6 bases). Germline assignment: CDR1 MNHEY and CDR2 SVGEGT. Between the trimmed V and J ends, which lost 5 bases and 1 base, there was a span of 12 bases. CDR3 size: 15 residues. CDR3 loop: CASSGLGRAKNIQYF. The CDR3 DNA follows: TGTGCCAGCAGTGGGCTAGGGAGGGCCAAAAACATTCAGTACTTC.